A single sample is the source of the 19 T cell receptor beta chains below, sequenced in a study of blood T cells in healthy people across ages. Then a second PCR, running about 6 to 12 cycles, was carried out with a sample-barcoded 5' primer and a J-beta primer mix. Each CDR3 protein gets one entry after TCRdb re-called the 5' RACE reads with MiXCR. The sample includes approximately 600,000 distinct CDR3 sequences, approximately 59% of them seen just once. The sample was blood. The receptors shown here come from a man aged 55-75 years in good health.

This clonotype was picked up a small number of times. The V gene is TRBV15, the J gene TRBJ1-1; TRBD1 matches 8 bases. The CDR3 spans 15 residues. Germline-derived CDR1 and CDR2 are LNHNV and YYDKDF (reference sequence). J lost 3 bases, V lost 5 bases, and 8 bases had no gene match. CDR3 sequence (DNA): TGTGCCACCAGCGCTAAGACAGGGGTTTACACTGAAGCTTTCTTT. This codes for CATSAKTGVYTEAFF.

V and J are TRBV6-2 or TRBV6-3 and TRBJ1-4; D is possibly TRBD1 (6 bases). CDR3 size: 14 residues. V lost 2 bases and J lost 5, with 9 bases in between. CDR1 and CDR2 from the germline V gene are MNHEY and SVGEGT. As DNA, the CDR3 is TGTGCCAGCAGTTACGGCGGACAGAATGAAAAACTGTTTTTT. Protein product: CASSYGGQNEKLFF.

The chain combines TRBV12-5 with TRBJ2-7; weak D call: TRBD1 (6 bases). The germline gives CDR1 LGHNT, CDR2 FRNRAP. The CDR3 length is 13 residues. V shed 7 bases and J shed 4 bases, with 14 bases lying between them. CDR3 sequence reads: CASAPDRSYEQYF. In nucleotides, the CDR3 is TGTGCTAGTGCCCCCGACAGGTCTTACGAGCAGTACTTC. The full variable domain, its missing parts supplied by reference TRBV12-5 and TRBJ2-7, is DARVTQTPRHKVTEMGQEVTMRCQPILGHNTVFWYRQTMMQGLELLAYFRNRAPLDDSGMPKDRFSAEMPDATLATLKIQPSEPRDSAVYFCASAPDRSYEQYFGPGTRLTVT.

This clonotype was seen a few times. The chain links TRBV20-1 to TRBJ2-7; 9 positions match TRBD1. V trimming: 4 bases; J trimming: 1 base; junction bases outside the gene matches: 8. The germline CDR1 and CDR2 sequences are DFQATT and SNEGSKA (reference sequence). CDR3 length: 15 amino acids. The CDR3 DNA is TGCAGTGCTACCGGAGGGGGGACAGGGTCCTACGAGCAGTACTTC. Protein product: CSATGGGTGSYEQYF.

This clonotype was seen a handful of times. This sequence joins TRBV29-1 and TRBJ2-1; TRBD1 or TRBD2 may be the D gene (6 bases each). CDR3 length equals 15 residues. V lost 2 bases and J lost 4, with 15 bases in between. Germline V gives CDR1 SQVTM, CDR2 ANQGSEA. The CDR3 DNA sequence: TGCAGCGTTGAACGCGACGGGGGCTGGTACAATGAGCAGTTCTTC. As protein: CSVERDGGWYNEQFF.

The rearrangement joins TRBV5-1 to TRBJ2-5; a possible D gene is TRBD1 (5 bases). The germline V gene has CDR1 SGHRS and CDR2 YFSETQ. V dropped 2 bases and J dropped 5 bases, with 13 bases sitting between them. The CDR3 contains 14 residues. CDR3 loop: CASSFQGRMETQYF. The CDR3 DNA is TGCGCCAGCAGCTTTCAGGGTCGAATGGAGACCCAGTACTTC.

The V and J genes are TRBV7-9 and TRBJ1-2; a possible D gene is TRBD1 (5 bases). Trimming left V 4 bases short and J 4 bases short, with 13 bases between. This CDR3 contains 14 residues. Germline V gives CDR1 SEHNR, CDR2 FQNEAQ (reference sequence). As DNA, the CDR3 is TGTGCCAGCAGCTCCTCACAGGACCTCTATGGCTACACCTTC. It encodes CASSSSQDLYGYTF.

The chain combines TRBV11-2 with TRBJ2-1, with 11 bases fitting TRBD2. The germline V gene encodes CDR1 SGHAT and CDR2 FQNNGV. The CDR3 runs to 20 residues. Trimming took 5 bases from V and 0 from J; bases not matched to a gene: 15. The CDR3 nucleotides are TGTGCCAGCAGCCCCCAACTAGCGGGGGCCCCTGGAGGCTCCTACAATGAGCAGTTCTTC. Translation gives CASSPQLAGAPGGSYNEQFF.

In this sample, this clonotype turned up once. The rearrangement uses TRBV7-9 and TRBJ1-1; no clear D. CDR1 and CDR2 from the germline V gene are SEHNR and FQNEAQ (reference sequence). V shed 3 bases and J shed 7 bases, with 9 bases lying between them. This CDR3 comprises 12 residues. This CDR3 reads CASSLSPYEAFF. The DNA for the CDR3 is TGTGCCAGCAGCTTGAGTCCATATGAAGCTTTCTTT.

The chain is built from TRBV3-1 and TRBJ2-7; 10 positions match TRBD2. The CDR3 consists of 14 residues. After removal of 3 bases from V and 5 bases from J, the junction contained 4 bases not matched to a gene. Germline CDR1 and CDR2: LGHDT and YNNKEL (reference sequence). CDR3 in DNA: TGTGCCAGCAGCCACGGGACTAGCGACGACGAGCAGTACTTC. Translating gives CASSHGTSDDEQYF.

The CDR3 sequence: CASSQASGDIREQFF. The CDR3 DNA sequence: TGCGCCAGCAGCCAAGCTTCGGGGGACATTCGGGAGCAGTTCTTC. The V call is TRBV4-1, the J call TRBJ2-1; D possibly uses TRBD1 or TRBD2 (6 bases each). V was pared by 1 base and J by 10 bases, with 17 bases between. Germline loops: CDR1 MGHRA, CDR2 YSYEKL. CDR3 length: 15 amino acids.

This rearrangement joins TRBV6-5 to TRBJ2-1; 7 bases are a match to TRBD1. Looked up from germline, CDR1 is MNHEY and CDR2 is SVGAGI. The V segment lost 2 bases and the J segment 5 bases; nucleotides outside the gene matches: 6. The CDR3 loop spans 15 amino acids. The CDR3 sequence is CASSYEGAVHNEQFF. CDR3 in DNA: TGTGCCAGCAGTTACGAGGGGGCAGTGCACAATGAGCAGTTCTTC.

The chain couples TRBV11-2 to TRBJ1-2; 9 bases line up with TRBD1. The junction had 7 bases not matched to a gene; V was cut back by 1 base and J by 4 bases. The CDR3 has 16 residues. Looked up from germline, CDR1 is SGHAT and CDR2 is FQNNGV. CDR3: CASSLGSGTGIYGYTF. Written as DNA, the CDR3 is TGTGCCAGCAGCTTAGGCTCGGGGACAGGGATCTATGGCTACACCTTC.

The rearrangement links TRBV6-6 to TRBJ1-5; D is undetermined. V dropped 9 bases and J dropped 7 bases, with 16 bases sitting between them. CDR1 MNHNY and CDR2 SVGAGI come from the germline V gene (reference sequence). The CDR3 loop spans 13 amino acids. The CDR3 DNA reads TGTGCCAGTCAGACCGGTACGGGCCAGCCCCAGCATTTT. Its translation is CASQTGTGQPQHF.

This clonotype has only a few counts. The rearrangement links TRBV7-6 to TRBJ2-1; maybe TRBD2 (5 bases). Trimming removed 0 bases at V and 9 bases at J, with 6 bases between. This CDR3 comprises 12 residues. Germline loops: CDR1 SGHVS, CDR2 FNYEAQ. The CDR3 DNA sequence: TGTGCCAGCAGCTTAGCAACTAGTGAGCAGTTCTTC. It codes for CASSLATSEQFF.

This rearrangement joins TRBV6-1 to TRBJ2-1; the D gene is possibly TRBD2 (5 bases). The germline V gene has CDR1 MNHNS and CDR2 SASEGT. V lost 5 bases, J lost 0 bases, and 14 bases lay in between. The CDR3 spans 16 residues. The CDR3 sequence: CASSSLPGSSYNEQFF. CDR3 nucleotide sequence: TGTGCCAGCAGTTCCCTCCCGGGAAGCTCCTACAATGAGCAGTTCTTC.

The chain combines TRBV18 with TRBJ2-1; 8 bases line up with TRBD2. J lost 8 bases, V lost 3 bases, and 6 bases had no gene match. The germline V gene has CDR1 KGHSH and CDR2 LQKENI. The CDR3 spans 14 residues. The CDR3 region is CASSPGTSSYEQFF. CDR3 sequence (DNA): TGTGCCAGCTCACCCGGGACTAGTTCCTATGAGCAGTTCTTC.

J is TRBJ1-6 and V is TRBV13; D not resolved. The germline V and J ends were trimmed by 5 bases and 0 bases, with 14 bases remaining between them. Germline V gene data show CDR1 as PRHDT and CDR2 as FYEKMQ (reference sequence). The CDR3 contains 17 residues. The CDR3 DNA reads TGTGCCAGCAGCCCCGACGGCCGGGGCTCCTATAATTCACCCCTCCACTTT. It encodes CASSPDGRGSYNSPLHF.

The chain recombines TRBV3-1 with TRBJ1-6; D gene unclear. Germline-derived CDR1 and CDR2 are LGHDT and YNNKEL (reference sequence). The CDR3 has 15 residues. The V end was cut by 1 base, the J end by 7 bases, with 11 bases between. DNA of the CDR3: TGTGCCAGCAGCCAAGCCGGCGGCAGGAATTCACCCCTCCACTTT. Encoded protein: CASSQAGGRNSPLHF.